This entry lists 21 T cell receptor beta chains sequenced from one sample in a study of Graves' ophthalmopathy and Graves' hyperthyroidism. RNA transcripts provided the template for amplifying TCR beta CDR3 regions. Following a first-round RT-PCR that used HTBI primers, a second-round multiplex PCR was carried out. TCRdb reprocessed the multiplex PCR reads via MiXCR and lists one record per CDR3 protein. The top ten clones hold about 8.2% of a sample with about 210,000 distinct CDR3 sequences, roughly 27% of them seen once. Sequences were obtained from peripheral blood. The receptors here all came from a man aged 45-65 years with Graves' ophthalmopathy.

The CDR3 region has the DNA TGTGCCAGCAGTCCCACGGGACAGTGGAACACTGAAGCTTTCTTT. Its protein is CASSPTGQWNTEAFF. J is TRBJ1-1 and V is TRBV6-1, with 7 bases matching TRBD1. V dropped 5 bases and J dropped 1; count of bases not matched to a gene: 7. CDR3 size: 15 residues. In germline, CDR1 is MNHNS, CDR2 SASEGT.

The chain has TRBV12-3 or TRBV12-4 and TRBJ1-5; 7 bases are a match to TRBD1. V trimming: 4 bases; J trimming: 6 bases; junction bases outside the gene matches: 9. The CDR3 totals 15 residues. The CDR3 reads CASSSRQGGPQPQHF. In DNA form, the CDR3 reads TGTGCCAGCAGTTCTCGACAGGGAGGGCCTCAGCCCCAGCATTTT.

V usage is TRBV15 and J usage is TRBJ1-1; tentatively, D is TRBD1 (6 bases). There are 13 residues in the CDR3. CDR1 is LNHNV, CDR2 YYDKDF, per germline (reference sequence). V was shortened by 5 bases and J by 6 bases, with 13 bases between the two germline ends. The CDR3 protein is CATSLNRVPEAFF. The DNA for the CDR3 is TGTGCCACCAGCCTTAACAGGGTCCCTGAAGCTTTCTTT. Complete variable domain (other parts from reference TRBV15 and TRBJ1-1): DAMVIQNPRYQVTQFGKPVTLSCSQTLNHNVMYWYQQKSSQAPKLLFHYYDKDFNNEADTPDNFQSRRPNTSFCFLDIRSPGLGDTAMYLCATSLNRVPEAFFGQGTRLTVV.

This clonotype has ten or more counts. The V gene is TRBV28, the J gene TRBJ2-2; D not certain. The CDR3 extends over 10 amino acids. Germline-derived CDR1 and CDR2 are MDHEN and SYDVKM. V was trimmed by 9 bases and J by 7 bases, leaving 6 bases between them. The chain's CDR3 is CASQDGELFF. The CDR3, as DNA: TGTGCCAGTCAGGACGGGGAGCTGTTTTTT.

Many counts were recorded for this clonotype. The genes are TRBV19 and TRBJ1-2; D perhaps matches TRBD1 (5 bases). Trimming took 4 bases from V and 3 from J, leaving 12 bases between them. Germline V gene sequence: CDR1 LNHDA, CDR2 SQIVND (reference sequence). This CDR3 is 14 amino acids long. The CDR3 protein is CASSTKDTDYGYTF. The CDR3, as DNA: TGTGCCAGTAGTACCAAGGACACCGACTATGGCTACACCTTC.

This clonotype was detected many times. This sequence joins TRBV6-1 and TRBJ2-1, with 7 bases that match TRBD1. Germline V gene data show CDR1 as MNHNS and CDR2 as SASEGT. CDR3 length: 14 residues. J gave up 2 bases and V 6 bases, and 4 bases lay outside the gene matches. CDR3 DNA: TGTGCCAGCAGACGGACAGGAGCCTACAATGAGCAGTTCTTC. This sequence encodes CASRRTGAYNEQFF.

The V and J genes are TRBV24-1 and TRBJ1-2; D call uncertain. The CDR3 has 14 residues. V was cut by 3 bases and J by 0 bases, with 7 bases left in between. Per the germline V gene, CDR1 is KGHDR and CDR2 is SFDVKD. The CDR3 nucleotides read TGTGCCACCAGTGATCCCCGTACTAACTATGGCTACACCTTC. It is translated as CATSDPRTNYGYTF.

This clonotype was seen ten or more times. A read error may be the cause here, since a much bigger clone is one base away. The chain links TRBV12-5 to TRBJ2-5, with no clear D. The germline V gene has CDR1 LGHNT and CDR2 FRNRAP. This CDR3 comprises 13 residues. In DNA form, the CDR3 reads TGTGCTAGTGGTCCTACCCCTCAGGAGACCCAGTGCTTC. It yields the protein CASGPTPQETQCF.

This clonotype came up many times. This sequence joins TRBV4-2 and TRBJ1-3; the match to TRBD1 covers 7 bases. The CDR3 contains 17 residues. Germline V gives CDR1 LGHNA, CDR2 YNFKEQ. V trimming: 2 bases; J trimming: 3 bases; junction bases outside the gene matches: 10. CDR3 protein: CASSQTGQRYFGNTIYF. The DNA for the CDR3 is TGTGCCAGCAGCCAAACGGGACAGCGATATTTTGGAAACACCATATATTTT.

The chain has TRBV6-5 and TRBJ1-2, with a weak D call TRBD1 (5 bases). The germline V gene has CDR1 MNHEY and CDR2 SVGAGI. This CDR3 has 14 residues. Trimming cost V 4 bases and J 8 bases, with 17 bases left between them. CDR3 sequence: CASSSLRDPEGYTF. As DNA, the CDR3 is TGTGCCAGCAGTTCCTTAAGGGACCCCGAGGGCTACACCTTC.

This clonotype occurred many times. The rearrangement links TRBV7-9 to TRBJ2-5, with 8 bases lining up with TRBD1. Germline assignment: CDR1 SEHNR and CDR2 FQNEAQ (reference sequence). The CDR3 consists of 16 residues. The V gene end was trimmed by 3 bases and the J gene end by 5 bases; junction bases not matched to a gene: 11. This chain's CDR3 is CASSFEVRGRRETQYF. DNA for the CDR3: TGTGCCAGCAGCTTTGAAGTCAGGGGGCGCCGGGAGACCCAGTACTTC.

This clonotype has a count of ten or more. The chain links TRBV24-1 to TRBJ1-1, with 8 nucleotides matching TRBD1. V gave up 4 bases and J gave up 4 bases; unmatched junction bases: 4. Germline V gene data show CDR1 as KGHDR and CDR2 as SFDVKD. The CDR3 has 14 amino acids. CDR3 protein: CATSETGGGTEAFF. For the CDR3, the DNA is TGTGCCACCAGTGAAACAGGGGGAGGCACTGAAGCTTTCTTT.

Here the CDR3 DNA reads TGTGCCAGCAGGAAGACTAGCGGGGTTTCGGCCCAGTACTTC. Translated: CASRKTSGVSAQYF. The V gene is TRBV6-2 or TRBV6-3, the J gene TRBJ2-5; 11 positions agree with TRBD2. Trimming cost V 6 bases and J 9 bases; bases outside gene matches: 9. This CDR3 is 14 amino acids long. Germline CDR1 MNHEY, CDR2 SVGEGT.

The chain joins TRBV6-1 to TRBJ1-1, with no clear D. CDR1 MNHNS and CDR2 SASEGT come from the germline V gene. V lost 5 bases and J lost 2, with 9 bases in between. The CDR3 is 13 amino acids. CDR3 coding DNA: TGTGCCAGCAGTCGATCAATTAACACTGAAGCTTTCTTT. It encodes CASSRSINTEAFF.

This clonotype was seen many times. The V call is TRBV6-2 or TRBV6-3, the J call TRBJ2-5, with D uncertain. Per germline, CDR1 MNHEY and CDR2 SVGEGT. The CDR3 extends over 13 amino acids. Trimming took 7 bases from V and 0 from J, leaving 9 bases between them. The CDR3 reads CASNLNYQETQYF. In DNA form, the CDR3 reads TGTGCCAGCAACTTGAATTACCAAGAGACCCAGTACTTC.

This clonotype has ten or more counts. The CDR3 nucleotides read TGTGCCAGCAGCGTCCCTCGGACCCTCTTCATGGGTAATCAGCCCCAGCATTTT. Its protein product is CASSVPRTLFMGNQPQHF. The chain employs TRBV9 and TRBJ1-5; D uncertain. V gave up 2 bases and J gave up 4 bases, with 22 bases separating them. Germline V gives CDR1 SGDLS, CDR2 YYNGEE. The CDR3 length is 18 residues.

The chain combines TRBV28 with TRBJ2-7, with TRBD2 as a possible D gene (6 bases). CDR3 size: 15 residues. Germline CDR1 reads MDHEN; CDR2 reads SYDVKM. The ends were cut back, 3 bases at V and 1 base at J, with 13 bases in the middle. CDR3 amino acids: CASSFDAGKSYEQYF. For the CDR3, the DNA is TGTGCCAGCAGTTTTGACGCGGGGAAGTCCTACGAGCAGTACTTC.

There are many counts of this clonotype. This chain connects TRBV29-1 to TRBJ2-5; D gene unclear. In germline, CDR1 is SQVTM, CDR2 ANQGSEA. The CDR3 totals 14 residues. V was trimmed by 7 bases and J by 1 base, leaving 16 bases between them. The CDR3 coding sequence is TGCAGCGCCACTTCTTGGCGGAGCCAAGAGACCCAGTACTTC. Its protein is CSATSWRSQETQYF.

This clonotype was observed at least ten times. The V gene is TRBV10-1, the J gene TRBJ2-2, with 10 bases identical to TRBD2. The CDR3 loop spans 16 amino acids. CDR1 and CDR2 from the germline V gene are WNHNN and SYGVQD (reference sequence). V gave up 7 bases and J gave up 5 bases; unmatched junction bases: 10. CDR3 coding DNA: TGCGCCAGCACTCTCTCAGCGGGAGGGGGTACCGGGGAGCTGTTTTTT. Residues: CASTLSAGGGTGELFF.

This clonotype was seen repeatedly, ten times or more. The chain recombines TRBV20-1 with TRBJ2-2, with 9 nucleotides matching TRBD1. CDR3 size: 16 residues. Per the germline V gene, CDR1 is DFQATT and CDR2 is SNEGSKA (reference sequence). V lost 4 bases and J lost 6; bases outside the gene matches: 12. CDR3 nucleotide sequence: TGCAGTGCTACCATGGGGGGACAGGGACGCCCCGGGGAGCTGTTTTTT. Protein: CSATMGGQGRPGELFF.

This clonotype was counted ten times or more. The chain has TRBV6-5 and TRBJ1-5; 9 positions match TRBD1. The J segment lost 7 bases and the V segment lost 0 bases, leaving 7 bases of the junction unmatched. Germline V gene data show CDR1 as MNHEY and CDR2 as SVGAGI. The CDR3 sequence is 16 residues long. CDR3 DNA: TGTGCCAGCAGTTACTCGACACAGGGGGCAGGCCAGCCCCAGCATTTT. As protein: CASSYSTQGAGQPQHF.